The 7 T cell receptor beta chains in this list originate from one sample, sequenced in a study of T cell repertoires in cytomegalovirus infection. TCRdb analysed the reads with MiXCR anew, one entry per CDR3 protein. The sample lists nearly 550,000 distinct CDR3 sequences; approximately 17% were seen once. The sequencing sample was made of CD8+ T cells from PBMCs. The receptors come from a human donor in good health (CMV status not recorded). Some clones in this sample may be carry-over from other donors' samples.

The CDR3 loop is CASSQVRSGTDTQYF. The CDR3 DNA follows: TGTGCCAGCAGCCAAGTGAGGTCGGGCACAGATACGCAGTATTTT. The V and J genes are TRBV14 and TRBJ2-3; D call uncertain. In germline, CDR1 is SGHDN, CDR2 FVKESK. V was pared by 1 base and J by 1 base, with 9 bases between. The CDR3 has 15 residues.

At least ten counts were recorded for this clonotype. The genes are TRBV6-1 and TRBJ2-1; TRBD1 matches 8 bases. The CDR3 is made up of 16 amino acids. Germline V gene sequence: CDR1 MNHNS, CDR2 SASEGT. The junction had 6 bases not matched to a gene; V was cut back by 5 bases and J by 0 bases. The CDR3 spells CASSMGQAISYNEQFF. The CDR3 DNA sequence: TGTGCCAGCAGTATGGGACAGGCCATCTCCTACAATGAGCAGTTCTTC.

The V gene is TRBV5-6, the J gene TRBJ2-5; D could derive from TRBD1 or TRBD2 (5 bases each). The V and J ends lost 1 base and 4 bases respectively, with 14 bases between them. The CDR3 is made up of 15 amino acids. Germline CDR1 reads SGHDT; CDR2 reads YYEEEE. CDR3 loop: CASSLQLGVGETQYF. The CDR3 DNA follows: TGTGCCAGCAGCTTGCAACTGGGGGTGGGAGAGACCCAGTACTTC.

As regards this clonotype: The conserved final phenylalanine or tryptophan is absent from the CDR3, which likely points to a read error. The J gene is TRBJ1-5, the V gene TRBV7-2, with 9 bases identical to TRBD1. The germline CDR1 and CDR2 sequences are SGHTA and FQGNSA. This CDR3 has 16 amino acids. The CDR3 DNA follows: TGTGCAAGCAGCTTAACAGGGGGCATAAAGAATCAGCCCCAGCATTGT. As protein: CASSLTGGIKNQPQHC.

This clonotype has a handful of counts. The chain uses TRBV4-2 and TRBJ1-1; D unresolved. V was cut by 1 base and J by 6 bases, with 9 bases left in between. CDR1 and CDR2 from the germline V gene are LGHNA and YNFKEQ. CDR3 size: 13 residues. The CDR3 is CASSQGARPEAFF. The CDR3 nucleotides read TGTGCCAGCAGCCAAGGTGCGCGCCCTGAAGCTTTCTTT.

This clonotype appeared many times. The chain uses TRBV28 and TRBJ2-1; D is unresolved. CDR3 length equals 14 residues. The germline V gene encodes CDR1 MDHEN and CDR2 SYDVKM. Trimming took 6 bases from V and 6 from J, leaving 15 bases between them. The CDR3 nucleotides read TGTGCCAGCAGGCCCTTAGACGGATTCAATGAGCAGTTCTTC. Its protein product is CASRPLDGFNEQFF.

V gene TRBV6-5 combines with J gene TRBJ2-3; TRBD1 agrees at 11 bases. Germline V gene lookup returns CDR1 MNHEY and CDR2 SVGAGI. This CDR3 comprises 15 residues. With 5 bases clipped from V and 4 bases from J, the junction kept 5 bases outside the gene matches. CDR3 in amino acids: CASSRDRGLSDTQYF. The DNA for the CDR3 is TGTGCCAGCAGTCGGGACAGGGGGTTGTCAGATACGCAGTATTTT.